This TCR beta chain was found in a study of T cells after yellow fever vaccination. As for the study in general: SMART-Seq v4 Ultra Low Input prepared the low-cell-number fractions. Overall study results and limits: Abundant clonotypes from the bulk population could have been carried over as contaminants into FACS-sorted repertoires. Boosting was followed by the reappearance of most primary-vaccination clones (around 95% CD4, around 91% CD8).

Notes on this clonotype: Its matching antigen is unknown.

The CDR3 runs to 14 residues. Per germline, CDR1 SQVTM and CDR2 ANQGSEA. Deletions cut 7 bases from V and 0 bases from J, with 15 bases between. Template-switching 5'RACE yielded the TCR cDNA; a universal primer site and UMIs were added in the process. TCRdb analysed the 5' RACE reads with MiXCR anew, one entry per CDR3 protein. The sample holds about 580,000 distinct CDR3 sequences, roughly a sixth seen once. This receptor was taken from a man aged 18 to 30 who received the YFV17D yellow fever vaccine. Here the sequenced sample was PBMCs, taken about 5 days after the first yellow fever vaccination. The gene calls are TRBV29-1 and TRBJ2-5, with a tentative D call TRBD2 (6 bases). The DNA of the CDR3 is TGCAGCGCCGGCGGGGTGCCCTACCAAGAGACCCAGTACTTC. Encoded protein: CSAGGVPYQETQYF.